Presented here are 14 T cell receptor beta chains from one specimen sequenced in a study of identical twins (dated by TCRdb to the mid-2010s). Libraries were built with 5' RACE. The sequencer was an Illumina HiSeq 2000. The public reads were reprocessed in TCRdb via fastp at Q25 and MiXCR, keeping in-frame beta chains. Here each entry gathers all rows of one CDR3 protein and keeps the most common genes and DNA. The sample has 640,000 or so distinct CDR3 sequences on record, around 6% of them singletons. Of the sample, 1.5% to 2% is held by the ten largest clones. Sequenced: naive T cells sorted from blood. This sample's cell subset or site label indicates: cells isolated with a human naive T-cell isolation kit. The origin of the receptors is a man between 18 and 35 years old in good health.

This clonotype was counted ten times or more. V usage is TRBV10-3 and J usage is TRBJ2-1, with 11 positions matching TRBD2. This CDR3 comprises 14 residues. The J segment lost 7 bases and the V segment lost 4 bases, leaving 3 bases of the junction unmatched. CDR1 ENHRY and CDR2 SYGVKD come from the germline V gene. The CDR3 coding sequence is TGTGCCATCAGTGGGCCTAGCGGGAGGAATGAGCAGTTCTTC. Its translation is CAISGPSGRNEQFF.

The V call is TRBV3-1, the J call TRBJ2-5; D possibly corresponds to TRBD1 (5 bases). Germline CDR1 and CDR2: LGHDT and YNNKEL (reference sequence). The ends were cut back, 0 bases at V and 2 bases at J, with 10 bases in the middle. The CDR3 contains 15 residues. The CDR3 nucleotides are TGTGCCAGCAGCCAAGATTTGACAGATCAAGAGACCCAGTACTTC. It yields the protein CASSQDLTDQETQYF.

The chain recombines TRBV11-2 with TRBJ2-2; TRBD2 aligns across 8 bases. CDR3 length: 18 residues. The V segment lost 5 bases and the J segment 2 bases; nucleotides outside the gene matches: 13. Germline lookup yields CDR1 SGHAT and CDR2 FQNNGV. The CDR3 DNA sequence: TGTGCCAGCAGCCTCCACTCGGTAGCGGGATTAAACACCGGGGAGCTGTTTTTT. Protein: CASSLHSVAGLNTGELFF.

The gene calls are TRBV11-2 and TRBJ2-1; the match to TRBD2 covers 9 bases. Germline CDR1 SGHAT, CDR2 FQNNGV. V gave up 0 bases and J gave up 4 bases; unmatched junction bases: 7. The CDR3 covers 17 residues. CDR3 nucleotide sequence: TGTGCCAGCAGCTTAGATATGAACAGCGGGAGGTACAATGAGCAGTTCTTC. This sequence encodes CASSLDMNSGRYNEQFF.

This clonotype was observed at least ten times. The CDR3: CASSLDHNEQFF. The CDR3 DNA reads as TGTGCCAGCAGCTTAGACCACAATGAGCAGTTCTTC. The chain has TRBV11-2 and TRBJ2-1; D not resolved. Germline values: CDR1 SGHAT, CDR2 FQNNGV. With 0 bases removed from V and 5 bases from J, the gap between germline ends came to 2 bases. The length of the CDR3 is 12 residues.

This clonotype has a count of ten or more. V is TRBV24-1 and J is TRBJ1-5; 11 bases match TRBD1. The junction had 4 bases not matched to a gene; V was cut back by 3 bases and J by 7 bases. CDR3 size: 15 residues. CDR1 is KGHDR and CDR2 is SFDVKD in the germline V gene. The CDR3 DNA follows: TGTGCCACCAGTGATGGGGGACAGGGGGTGCAGCCCCAGCATTTT. This encodes CATSDGGQGVQPQHF.

This clonotype has more than one count but fewer than ten. The chain joins TRBV20-1 to TRBJ1-3, with D perhaps TRBD1 (5 bases). Trimming cost V 3 bases and J 1 base, with 19 bases left between them. Looked up from germline, CDR1 is DFQATT and CDR2 is SNEGSKA (reference sequence). CDR3 size: 17 residues. CDR3 loop: CSARVFFGRGSGNTIYF. DNA for the CDR3: TGCAGTGCTAGGGTTTTTTTTGGGAGGGGATCTGGAAACACCATATATTTT.

The V call is TRBV20-1, the J call TRBJ1-5; 8 bases line up with TRBD1. Per the germline V gene, CDR1 is DFQATT and CDR2 is SNEGSKA (reference sequence). Losses at the gene ends were 2 bases for V and 7 bases for J; bases not matched to a gene: 4. This CDR3 contains 13 residues. CDR3 sequence (DNA): TGCAGTGCTAGAAAACAGGGGGAACAGCCCCAGCATTTT. It yields the protein CSARKQGEQPQHF.

The chain employs TRBV15 and TRBJ1-4; no reliable D call. This CDR3 has 15 amino acids. Looked up from germline, CDR1 is LNHNV and CDR2 is YYDKDF (reference sequence). V was trimmed by 5 bases and J by 0 bases, leaving 10 bases between them. The CDR3 DNA reads as TGTGCCACCAGCTTAGACACTGCAACTAATGAAAAACTGTTTTTT. Its translation is CATSLDTATNEKLFF.

This clonotype showed up many times. The chain combines TRBV20-1 with TRBJ1-4; no firm D call. The V end was cut by 4 bases, the J end by 2 bases, with 11 bases between. Germline-derived CDR1 and CDR2 are DFQATT and SNEGSKA (reference sequence). This CDR3 comprises 14 residues. DNA of the CDR3: TGCAGTGCTAACGACCGGAGGACTAATGAAAAACTGTTTTTT. As protein: CSANDRRTNEKLFF.

This clonotype was seen many times. J is TRBJ2-7 and V is TRBV5-1; D unresolved. This CDR3 region has 15 residues. V was cut by 2 bases and J by 5 bases, with 17 bases left in between. Germline V gives CDR1 SGHRS, CDR2 YFSETQ. The CDR3 bases are TGCGCCAGCAGCTTCGAAGGCGACGGCTATGACGAGCAGTACTTC. Amino acids: CASSFEGDGYDEQYF.

This clonotype was counted at least ten times. J is TRBJ2-3 and V is TRBV7-9; TRBD2 matches 7 bases. Germline-derived CDR1 and CDR2 are SEHNR and FQNEAQ (reference sequence). Trimming took 3 bases from V and 6 from J; bases not matched to a gene: 9. The CDR3 covers 15 residues. The CDR3 is CASSLAGDPPDTQYF. CDR3 sequence (DNA): TGTGCCAGCAGCTTGGCGGGAGACCCCCCGGATACGCAGTATTTT. The full variable domain, completed using reference TRBV7-9 and TRBJ2-3, is DTGVSQNPRHKITKRGQNVTFRCDPISEHNRLYWYRQTLGQGPEFLTYFQNEAQLEKSRLLSDRFSAERPKGSFSTLEIQRTEQGDSAMYLCASSLAGDPPDTQYFGPGTRLTVL.

This chain links TRBV3-1 with TRBJ2-3, with 8 bases that match TRBD1. Germline V CDR1 and CDR2: LGHDT, YNNKEL (reference sequence). V lost 1 base, J lost 5 bases, and 2 bases stayed unmatched. CDR3 length: 14 amino acids. CDR3 sequence reads: CASSQGQGRDTQYF. As DNA, the CDR3 is TGTGCCAGCAGCCAAGGACAGGGGAGAGATACGCAGTATTTT.

This chain uses TRBV6-4 with TRBJ1-6, with D possibly being TRBD1 (5 bases). The CDR3 extends over 13 amino acids. Germline lookup yields CDR1 MRHNA and CDR2 SNTAGT. The V and J ends lost 2 bases and 11 bases respectively, with 10 bases between them. The chain's CDR3 is CASSDRTGTPLHF. The DNA for the CDR3 is TGTGCCAGCAGTGACCGAACAGGAACACCCCTCCACTTT.